This TCR beta chain stems from a study of T cell responses to AZD1222 COVID-19 vaccine. General study points: Researchers took repertoire samples only after the peak T cell response had come.

Clones were sequenced by immunoSEQ multiplex PCR, and TCRdb holds only the in-frame ones, with some missing. The sample has approximately 140,000 clones, about nine tenths seen once. The CDR3 length is 16 residues. V dropped 3 bases and J dropped 1 base, with 13 bases sitting between them. Per the germline V gene, CDR1 is KGHSH and CDR2 is LQKENI. Turning to this clone: Its cognate antigen is unknown. The identical CDR3 is also encoded by other nucleotide sequences in the sample.

This sequence originates from an adult in good health. The chain is built from TRBV18 and TRBJ2-4; TRBD1 is a possible D gene (6 bases). Sample: peripheral blood, taken on day 0 of AZD1222 vaccination. DNA of the CDR3: TGTGCCAGCTCACCGCCTCGAACAGGGGCCAAAAACATTCAGTACTTC. It specifies CASSPPRTGAKNIQYF. Supplemented by reference TRBV18 and TRBJ2-4, the full variable domain reads NAGVMQNPRHLVRRRGQEARLRCSPMKGHSHVYWYRQLPEEGLKFMVYLQKENIIDESGMPKERFSAEFPKEGPSILRIQQVVRGDSAAYFCASSPPRTGAKNIQYFGAGTRLSVL.